One and the same sample provided the 28 T cell receptor beta chains below, sequenced in a study of cytomegalovirus exposure and HLA in healthy donors. With 60 Vbeta and 13 Jbeta primers, the PCR was carried out. Sequencing used immunoSEQ multiplex PCR; TCRdb keeps in-frame clones, though not all of them. Among about 170,000 clones listed, roughly 80% were seen once. The sample was PBMCs. These receptors all stem from a male donor in good health and CMV-seronegative.

The V gene is TRBV29-1, the J gene TRBJ1-5, with TRBD1 identical over 9 bases. The CDR3 consists of 14 residues. Germline lookup yields CDR1 SQVTM and CDR2 ANQGSEA. V shed 5 bases, J shed 3 bases, and the junction held 5 bases outside the gene matches. The CDR3 nucleotides are TGCAGCGTTATAGGGGACAGGGACAATCAGCCCCAGCATTTT. Encoded protein: CSVIGDRDNQPQHF.

V is TRBV29-1 and J is TRBJ2-1; 13 bases agree with TRBD2. Germline V lookup: CDR1 SQVTM, CDR2 ANQGSEA. V gave up 6 bases and J gave up 6 bases; unmatched junction bases: 5. The CDR3 spans 14 residues. The CDR3 sequence: CSVQTSGRLNEQFF. In nucleotides, the CDR3 is TGCAGCGTGCAGACTAGCGGGAGGCTCAATGAGCAGTTCTTC.

The J gene is TRBJ2-5, the V gene TRBV10-3; no definite D call. Germline-derived CDR1 and CDR2 are ENHRY and SYGVKD. The CDR3 is 13 residues long. The V and J ends lost 8 bases and 0 bases respectively, with 10 bases between them. In DNA, the CDR3 is TGTGCCATCCTACCTGACAACCAAGAGACCCAGTACTTC. Its translation: CAILPDNQETQYF.

J is TRBJ2-5 and V is TRBV7-2; D perhaps matches TRBD2 (6 bases). The V gene lost 1 base and the J gene lost 2 bases, with 17 bases spanning the gap. Germline values: CDR1 SGHTA, CDR2 FQGNSA. The CDR3 runs 17 residues. The CDR3 coding sequence is TGTGCCAGCAGCTTAGGGGGAGGCAGGTCCGGTCAAGAGACCCAGTACTTC. Protein: CASSLGGGRSGQETQYF.

This chain links TRBV29-1 with TRBJ2-7; TRBD1 matches at 9 bases. Germline V gives CDR1 SQVTM, CDR2 ANQGSEA. CDR3 length: 14 amino acids. The junction had 1 base not matched to a gene; V was cut back by 1 base and J by 0 bases. Here the CDR3 DNA reads TGCAGCGTTGAAGGGACAGGGGCCTCCTACGAGCAGTACTTC. Protein: CSVEGTGASYEQYF.

The chain is built from TRBV30 and TRBJ2-2; 8 bases agree with TRBD2. This CDR3 comprises 15 residues. The V gene end was trimmed by 4 bases and the J gene end by 6 bases; junction bases not matched to a gene: 10. Germline values: CDR1 GTSNPN, CDR2 SVGIG (reference sequence). The CDR3 DNA reads TGTGCCTGGACCGCGGCGGGGGGCTGGTCCGGGGAGCTGTTTTTT. Translated: CAWTAAGGWSGELFF.

The CDR3, as DNA: TGTGCCAGCACCAACCTCGGGACTAGCAACAATGAGCAGTTCTTC. It codes for CASTNLGTSNNEQFF. The chain combines TRBV27 with TRBJ2-1; TRBD2 agrees at 9 bases. V lost 7 bases to trimming and J lost 5 bases; unmatched junction nucleotides: 9. Germline CDR1 and CDR2: MNHEY and SMNVEV (reference sequence). The CDR3 spans 15 residues.

The rearrangement links TRBV11-2 to TRBJ2-2; TRBD1 agrees at 8 bases. The CDR3 loop spans 17 amino acids. V lost 1 base and J lost 3; bases outside the gene matches: 7. CDR1 SGHAT and CDR2 FQNNGV come from the germline V gene. CDR3 loop: CASSLVGQGADTGELFF. As DNA, the CDR3 is TGTGCCAGCAGCTTAGTCGGGCAGGGGGCTGACACCGGGGAGCTGTTTTTT.

The chain carries TRBV29-1 and TRBJ2-7; TRBD2 is a possible D gene (6 bases). V lost 7 bases to trimming and J lost 4 bases, with 26 bases between them. Germline CDR1 and CDR2: SQVTM and ANQGSEA. The CDR3 spans 16 residues. CDR3 coding DNA: TGCAGCGCCGAGGAGGGCCGCGGTTCGGGCGGGTACGAGCAGTACTTC. The encoded protein is CSAEEGRGSGGYEQYF.

CDR3 sequence: CASSSAPSGGPYEQYF. The CDR3 DNA is TGTGCCAGCAGCTCTGCCCCTAGCGGGGGCCCCTACGAGCAGTACTTC. This chain uses TRBV5-4 with TRBJ2-7; 10 bases match TRBD2. Germline trimming cut 3 bases from V and 2 bases from J; bases unmatched to any gene: 8. This CDR3 has 16 residues. Germline V lookup: CDR1 SGHNT, CDR2 YYREEE (reference sequence).

J is TRBJ2-5 and V is TRBV29-1; tentatively, D is TRBD1 (6 bases). This CDR3 region has 14 residues. V lost 2 bases and J lost 4, with 14 bases in between. Looked up from germline, CDR1 is SQVTM and CDR2 is ANQGSEA. Here the CDR3 reads CSVEYEGVGETQYF. DNA for the CDR3: TGCAGCGTTGAATACGAGGGGGTAGGAGAGACCCAGTACTTC.

V usage is TRBV29-1 and J usage is TRBJ2-4, with 7 bases matching TRBD2. J lost 0 bases, V lost 5 bases, and 1 base had no gene match. The CDR3 contains 13 residues. Germline CDR1 and CDR2: SQVTM and ANQGSEA. The CDR3 reads CSVWEGAKNIQYF. In DNA form, the CDR3 reads TGCAGCGTTTGGGAGGGAGCCAAAAACATTCAGTACTTC.

This chain connects TRBV28 to TRBJ1-5, with a tentative D call TRBD1 (5 bases). The germline V gene has CDR1 MDHEN and CDR2 SYDVKM. V lost 6 bases, J lost 2 bases, and 14 bases lay in between. CDR3 length equals 15 residues. The CDR3 sequence: CASSLLVGGNQPQHF. The CDR3 bases are TGTGCCAGCAGCCTCTTGGTAGGGGGCAATCAGCCCCAGCATTTT.

V usage is TRBV6-5 and J usage is TRBJ1-5; 10 bases are a match to TRBD1. The CDR3 is 14 residues long. CDR1 and CDR2 (germline): MNHEY, SVGAGI. Losses at the gene ends were 4 bases for V and 4 bases for J; bases not matched to a gene: 1. CDR3 DNA sequence: TGTGCCAGCAGTTTGGGACAGGGGAATCAGCCCCAGCATTTT. Translating it yields CASSLGQGNQPQHF.

The V gene is TRBV6-6, the J gene TRBJ1-1; maybe TRBD1 (5 bases). This CDR3 is built from 14 residues. Germline CDR1 reads MNHNY; CDR2 reads SVGAGI (reference sequence). The V end lost 3 bases, the J end lost 5 bases, and 13 bases lay between the germline ends. The chain's CDR3 is CASSYPGGRTEAFF. CDR3 DNA sequence: TGTGCCAGCAGTTATCCGGGGGGAAGGACTGAAGCTTTCTTT.

The rearrangement joins TRBV9 to TRBJ2-2; 10 nucleotides line up with TRBD1. CDR3 length equals 17 residues. With V trimmed by 2 bases and J by 5 bases, 9 bases remained unmatched. Germline loops: CDR1 SGDLS, CDR2 YYNGEE. The CDR3 loop reads CASSVAGQGSRTGELFF. The CDR3 DNA sequence: TGTGCCAGCAGCGTGGCGGGACAGGGGAGCCGGACCGGGGAGCTGTTTTTT.

This chain links TRBV15 with TRBJ2-1; 11 bases match TRBD2. Germline assignment: CDR1 LNHNV and CDR2 YYDKDF (reference sequence). The V gene end was trimmed by 6 bases and the J gene end by 6 bases; junction bases not matched to a gene: 13. The CDR3 spans 17 residues. The CDR3 here is CATSYGLAGWVRNEQFF. Written as DNA, the CDR3 is TGTGCCACCAGTTATGGACTAGCGGGCTGGGTCCGCAATGAGCAGTTCTTC.

The chain has TRBV5-1 and TRBJ2-5; tentative D call: TRBD1 (6 bases). The CDR3 has 16 residues. Looked up from germline, CDR1 is SGHRS and CDR2 is YFSETQ. V was trimmed by 1 base and J by 1 base, leaving 14 bases between them. The CDR3 nucleotides read TGCGCCAGCAGCTTGCCACAAACAGGGAGCCAAGAGACCCAGTACTTC. Amino acids: CASSLPQTGSQETQYF.

The chain couples TRBV30 to TRBJ1-1; the match to TRBD1 covers 10 bases. Germline V gene data show CDR1 as GTSNPN and CDR2 as SVGIG (reference sequence). The CDR3 is 15 residues long. J was trimmed by 0 bases and V by 4 bases; bases with no gene match: 5. Here the CDR3 reads CAWNPGQGMNTEAFF. CDR3 in DNA: TGTGCCTGGAACCCGGGACAGGGGATGAACACTGAAGCTTTCTTT. Filled out from reference TRBV30 and TRBJ1-1, the complete variable domain reads SQTIHQWPATLVQPVGSPLSLECTVEGTSNPNLYWYRQAAGRGLQLLFYSVGIGQISSEVPQNLSASRPQDRQFILSSKKLLLSDSGFYLCAWNPGQGMNTEAFFGQGTRLTVV.

This chain joins TRBV7-9 and TRBJ2-5, with 7 positions matching TRBD1. Trimming cost V 4 bases and J 3 bases; bases outside gene matches: 2. Germline CDR1 and CDR2: SEHNR and FQNEAQ (reference sequence). The CDR3 runs 13 residues. CDR3 protein: CASSSGQKETQYF. The CDR3 bases are TGTGCCAGCAGCTCGGGACAGAAAGAGACCCAGTACTTC.

The genes are TRBV28 and TRBJ2-1; 7 bases map to TRBD1. The trim removed 7 bases at V and 3 bases at J, leaving 9 bases unmatched. Looked up from germline, CDR1 is MDHEN and CDR2 is SYDVKM. CDR3 length equals 15 residues. The CDR3 nucleotides are TGTGCCAGCACCTCACTAGGGACAGACTACAATGAGCAGTTCTTC. Translated: CASTSLGTDYNEQFF.

The chain is built from TRBV30 and TRBJ2-3; 7 bases align to TRBD2. The CDR3 runs 16 residues. Germline CDR1 reads GTSNPN; CDR2 reads SVGIG (reference sequence). V trimming: 3 bases; J trimming: 6 bases; junction bases outside the gene matches: 15. In nucleotides, the CDR3 is TGTGCCTGGAGAGGAAAGGGACCAAGCGGGGTCGATACGCAGTATTTT. Its translation is CAWRGKGPSGVDTQYF.

The chain is built from TRBV6-5 and TRBJ1-1; 8 positions match TRBD1. CDR1 MNHEY and CDR2 SVGAGI come from the germline V gene. The CDR3 spans 12 residues. J was trimmed by 5 bases and V by 8 bases; bases with no gene match: 4. The CDR3 sequence is CASGTGGTEAFF. CDR3 DNA sequence: TGTGCCAGCGGGACAGGAGGGACTGAAGCTTTCTTT.

The CDR3 sequence is CASSKQGSYGYTF. The CDR3 DNA follows: TGTGCCAGTAGTAAACAGGGAAGCTATGGCTACACCTTC. The chain joins TRBV19 to TRBJ1-2; D may be TRBD1 (6 bases). V lost 4 bases and J lost 4, with 10 bases in between. This CDR3 spans 13 amino acids. Germline CDR1 is LNHDA and CDR2 is SQIVND (reference sequence).

The chain combines TRBV7-2 with TRBJ2-3; the match to TRBD2 covers 10 bases. V lost 5 bases, J lost 3 bases, and 11 bases stayed unmatched. This CDR3 region has 17 residues. Germline V gene lookup returns CDR1 SGHTA and CDR2 FQGNSA. The CDR3 reads CASSKRPSGRGTDTQYF. For the CDR3, the DNA is TGTGCCAGCAGCAAACGACCTAGCGGGAGAGGGACAGATACGCAGTATTTT.

CDR3 protein: CASSPWAGVLEGYTF. CDR3 nucleotides: TGTGCCAGCAGTCCCTGGGCAGGGGTGCTGGAAGGCTACACCTTC. The V and J genes are TRBV27 and TRBJ1-2, with a possible D match to TRBD1 (6 bases). The CDR3 spans 15 residues. Trimming removed 5 bases from V and 8 bases from J, with 21 bases in between. CDR1 is MNHEY, CDR2 SMNVEV, per germline (reference sequence).

V and J are TRBV4-3 and TRBJ2-5, with 8 bases that match TRBD2. CDR3 size: 15 residues. Trimming took 2 bases from V and 5 from J; bases not matched to a gene: 7. Germline V gene sequence: CDR1 LGHNA, CDR2 YSLEER. The CDR3 DNA reads TGCGCCAGCAGCCAATGGCCAGCGGGGGTTGAGACCCAGTACTTC. Its translation is CASSQWPAGVETQYF.

Comment on this clone: Other DNA sequences of this sample code for an identical CDR3. This chain connects TRBV7-9 to TRBJ2-7; possibly TRBD2 for D (6 bases). Germline V gives CDR1 SEHNR, CDR2 FQNEAQ (reference sequence). Trimming shortened V by 4 bases and J by 2 bases, and 9 bases separated the two germline ends. CDR3 length: 13 amino acids. CDR3 sequence reads: CASSSGLAYEQYF. The DNA of the CDR3 is TGTGCCAGCAGCTCGGGACTCGCCTACGAGCAGTACTTC.